What follows are 8 T cell receptor beta chains derived from one specimen sequenced in a study of blood T cell repertoires in COVID-19. Assay: immunoSEQ multiplex PCR; the TCRdb copy retains only in-frame clones and omits some. Of 71,000 or so clones listed, more than 75% are singletons. The sequenced sample was peripheral blood. These receptor sequences come from a man aged 45 to 65 with active COVID-19.

The gene calls are TRBV2 and TRBJ1-2; maybe TRBD1 (6 bases). Germline assignment: CDR1 SNHLY and CDR2 FYNNEI. Trimming stripped 3 bases from V and 8 bases from J, with 13 bases between. The CDR3 length is 13 residues. CDR3 bases: TGTGCCAGCAGTGATTTAGGGGGGGACGGCTACACCTTC. Translating it yields CASSDLGGDGYTF.

The genes are TRBV6-5 and TRBJ2-1; 8 positions agree with TRBD2. Germline-derived CDR1 and CDR2 are MNHEY and SVGAGI. Germline trimming cut 7 bases from V and 6 bases from J; bases unmatched to any gene: 8. The CDR3 spans 14 residues. Written as DNA, the CDR3 is TGTGCCAGCACTAGAACTAGCGGACGCAATGAGCAGTTCTTC. Translating gives CASTRTSGRNEQFF.

The V call is TRBV7-2, the J call TRBJ2-3; the D gene is possibly TRBD1 (6 bases). This CDR3 is built from 15 residues. Deletions cut 0 bases from V and 5 bases from J, with 12 bases between. CDR1 SGHTA and CDR2 FQGNSA come from the germline V gene. CDR3 in amino acids: CASSLAGARGDTQYF. The CDR3, as DNA: TGTGCCAGCAGCTTAGCGGGGGCGCGAGGAGATACGCAGTATTTT.

The gene calls are TRBV19 and TRBJ1-5; 7 nucleotides match TRBD1. V shed 4 bases and J 8 bases; nucleotides not matched to a gene: 11. This CDR3 has 15 residues. Per the germline V gene, CDR1 is LNHDA and CDR2 is SQIVND (reference sequence). CDR3 nucleotides: TGTGCCAGTAGTACTATCGACAGGGCAACAGAGCCCCAGCATTTT. This sequence encodes CASSTIDRATEPQHF. Drawing the rest from reference TRBV19 and TRBJ1-5, the complete variable domain is DGGITQSPKYLFRKEGQNVTLSCEQNLNHDAMYWYRQDPGQGLRLIYYSQIVNDFQKGDIAEGYSVSREKKESFPLTVTSAQKNPTAFYLCASSTIDRATEPQHFGDGTRLSIL.

The chain employs TRBV9 and TRBJ1-2, with 9 bases fitting TRBD1. With V trimmed by 0 bases and J by 6 bases, 15 bases remained unmatched. The CDR3 spans 18 residues. Germline CDR1 and CDR2: SGDLS and YYNGEE. CDR3 nucleotides: TGTGCCAGCAGCGTAGGAACTGTTGTTGGACAGGGGAGGAATGGCTACACCTTC. Translated: CASSVGTVVGQGRNGYTF.

The V call is TRBV9, the J call TRBJ1-1; 10 bases line up with TRBD1. The length of the CDR3 is 18 residues. V lost 0 bases, J lost 1 base, and 9 bases stayed unmatched. CDR1 and CDR2 from the germline V gene are SGDLS and YYNGEE. This chain's CDR3 is CASSVEVMTGGTNTEAFF. CDR3 nucleotides: TGTGCCAGCAGCGTAGAGGTAATGACAGGGGGCACGAACACTGAAGCTTTCTTT. The full variable domain, its missing parts supplied by reference TRBV9 and TRBJ1-1, is DSGVTQTPKHLITATGQRVTLRCSPRSGDLSVYWYQQSLDQGLQFLIQYYNGEERAKGNILERFSAQQFPDLHSELNLSSLELGDSALYFCASSVEVMTGGTNTEAFFGQGTRLTVV.

The chain combines TRBV3-1 (or the pseudogene TRBV3-2) with TRBJ2-1; D is perhaps TRBD1 (7 bases). V lost 5 bases to trimming and J lost 1 base, with 18 bases between them. This CDR3 is 17 amino acids long. The germline V gene encodes CDR1 LGHDT and CDR2 YNNKEL (reference sequence). This CDR3 is CASSSLQGGQSYNEQFF. The CDR3 DNA sequence: TGTGCCAGCAGCTCACTCCAGGGGGGACAATCCTACAATGAGCAGTTCTTC.

CDR3 in amino acids: CASSVSGTDSYTEAFF. In DNA form, the CDR3 reads TGTGCCAGCAGCGTATCCGGGACAGACAGTTACACTGAAGCTTTCTTT. This chain uses TRBV9 with TRBJ1-1; TRBD1 matches at 7 bases. Germline V gene data show CDR1 as SGDLS and CDR2 as YYNGEE. J was trimmed by 3 bases and V by 1 base; bases with no gene match: 9. The CDR3 loop spans 16 amino acids.